This T cell receptor (beta chain) was identified during a study of regulatory T cells in long-lasting Graves disease. Both iRepertoire HTBI primers and Arm-PCR of CDR3 regions were used to build the TCR beta libraries. TCRdb re-called the multiplex PCR reads through MiXCR, storing one row per CDR3 protein. The repertoire holds around 400,000 distinct CDR3 sequences, with 15% to 18% as singletons. This clonotype has ten or more counts. Time point denoted: newly diagnosed GD, antithyroid drugs for less than 3 months. Generation of the TCR library employed RNA extracted from PBMCs. The sequence derives from a female donor with Graves disease. The source was peripheral blood mononuclear cells (PBMCs), collected at new diagnosis, from a patient treated with antithyroid drugs.

The CDR3 loop is CASSLDSGKWGVESLGQETQYF. As DNA, the CDR3 is TGTGCCAGCAGTTTGGATAGCGGGAAGTGGGGGGTGGAGTCCTTGGGGCAAGAGACCCAGTACTTC. The V and J genes are TRBV28 and TRBJ2-5, with TRBD2 matching 8 bases. There are 22 residues in the CDR3. Germline V gene sequence: CDR1 MDHEN, CDR2 SYDVKM. Trimming cost V 3 bases and J 2 bases; bases outside gene matches: 26.